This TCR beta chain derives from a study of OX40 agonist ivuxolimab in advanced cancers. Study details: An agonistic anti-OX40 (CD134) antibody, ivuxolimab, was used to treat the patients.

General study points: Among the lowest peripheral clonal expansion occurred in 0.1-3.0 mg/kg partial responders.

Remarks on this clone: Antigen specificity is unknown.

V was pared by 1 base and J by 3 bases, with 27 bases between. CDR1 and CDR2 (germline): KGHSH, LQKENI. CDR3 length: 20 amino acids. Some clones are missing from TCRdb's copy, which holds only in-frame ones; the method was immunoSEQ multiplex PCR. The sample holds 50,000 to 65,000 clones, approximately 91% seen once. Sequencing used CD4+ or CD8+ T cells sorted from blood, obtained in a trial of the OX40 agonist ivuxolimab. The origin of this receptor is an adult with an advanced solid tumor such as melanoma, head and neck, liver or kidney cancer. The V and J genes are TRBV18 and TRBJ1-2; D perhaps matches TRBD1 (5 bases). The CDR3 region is CASSPRGLSPTGEGYYGYTF. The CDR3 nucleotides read TGTGCCAGCTCACCACGCGGGTTGAGCCCAACGGGGGAAGGTTACTATGGCTACACCTTC. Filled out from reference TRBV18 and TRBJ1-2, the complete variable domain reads NAGVMQNPRHLVRRRGQEARLRCSPMKGHSHVYWYRQLPEEGLKFMVYLQKENIIDESGMPKERFSAEFPKEGPSILRIQQVVRGDSAAYFCASSPRGLSPTGEGYYGYTFGSGTRLTVV.